This T cell receptor (beta chain) stems from a study of T-cell memory formation after mild COVID-19. Study-level results: Confirmation of SARS-CoV-2 specificity was lacking for second-wave clones peaking day 37. There were some responding clones in pre-infection memory, which suggested that cross-reactive memory had joined. Researchers report contracting CD4+ clones mostly in CM and EM, with CD8+ clones in EMRA.

This CDR3 has 17 residues. Trimming removed 3 bases from V and 8 bases from J, with 20 bases in between. This clonotype was detected ten times or more. What it binds is unknown. Using its own MiXCR run on the 5' RACE reads, TCRdb lists one record per CDR3 protein. The sample has about 560,000 distinct CDR3 sequences, roughly 17% seen once. The sequenced material came from PBMCs or a T cell subset sorted from them (not recorded which). The receptor's source is an adult woman who had mild COVID-19 (a few samples of this study predate the infection). Cell type and time point are not known. The V and J genes are TRBV12-3 or TRBV12-4 and TRBJ1-6, with D possibly being TRBD1 (5 bases). CDR3 coding DNA: TGTGCCAGCAGTTTTAACCGGGGCGCAGGGCGGGATTCACCCCTCCACTTT. This encodes CASSFNRGAGRDSPLHF.